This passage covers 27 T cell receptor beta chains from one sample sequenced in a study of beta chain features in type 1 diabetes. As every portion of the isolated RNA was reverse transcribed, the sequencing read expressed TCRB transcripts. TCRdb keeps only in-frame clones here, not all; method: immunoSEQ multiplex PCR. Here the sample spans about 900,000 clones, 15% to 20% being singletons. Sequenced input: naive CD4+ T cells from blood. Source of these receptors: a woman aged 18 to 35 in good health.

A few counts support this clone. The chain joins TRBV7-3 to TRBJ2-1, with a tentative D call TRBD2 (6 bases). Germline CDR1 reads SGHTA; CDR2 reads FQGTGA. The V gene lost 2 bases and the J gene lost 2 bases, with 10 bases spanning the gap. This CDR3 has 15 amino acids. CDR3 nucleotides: TGTGCCAGCAGCTTAGGGAGGCAGGCCTACAATGAGCAGTTCTTC. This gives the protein CASSLGRQAYNEQFF.

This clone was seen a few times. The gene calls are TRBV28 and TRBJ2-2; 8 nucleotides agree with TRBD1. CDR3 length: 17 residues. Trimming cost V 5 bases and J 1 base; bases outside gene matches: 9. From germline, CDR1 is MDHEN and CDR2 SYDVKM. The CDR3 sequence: CASSNSAGTGNTGELFF. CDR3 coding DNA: TGTGCCAGCAGTAACTCGGCGGGGACAGGGAACACCGGGGAGCTGTTTTTT.

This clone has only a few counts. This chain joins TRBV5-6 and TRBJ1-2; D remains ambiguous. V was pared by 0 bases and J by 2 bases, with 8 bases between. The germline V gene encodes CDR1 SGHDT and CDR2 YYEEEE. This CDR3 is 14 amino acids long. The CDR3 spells CASSLGHINYGYTF. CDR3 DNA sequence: TGTGCCAGCAGCTTGGGACACATCAACTATGGCTACACCTTC.

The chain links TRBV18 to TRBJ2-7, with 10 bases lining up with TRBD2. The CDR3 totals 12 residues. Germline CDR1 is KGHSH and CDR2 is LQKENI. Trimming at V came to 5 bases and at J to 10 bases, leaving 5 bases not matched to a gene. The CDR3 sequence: CASSLLAGDQYF. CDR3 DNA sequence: TGTGCCAGCTCATTGCTAGCGGGAGATCAGTACTTC.

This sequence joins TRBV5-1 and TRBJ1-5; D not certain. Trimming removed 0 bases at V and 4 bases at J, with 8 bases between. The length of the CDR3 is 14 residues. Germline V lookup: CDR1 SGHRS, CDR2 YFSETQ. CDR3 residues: CASSLDVGNQPQHF. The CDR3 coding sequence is TGCGCCAGCAGCTTGGATGTGGGGAATCAGCCCCAGCATTTT.

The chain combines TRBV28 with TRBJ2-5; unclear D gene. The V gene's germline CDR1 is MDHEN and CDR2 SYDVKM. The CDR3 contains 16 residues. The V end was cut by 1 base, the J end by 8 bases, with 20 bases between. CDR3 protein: CASSLSGTFVSATQYF. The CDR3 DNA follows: TGTGCCAGCAGTTTATCGGGCACTTTCGTATCGGCCACCCAGTACTTC.

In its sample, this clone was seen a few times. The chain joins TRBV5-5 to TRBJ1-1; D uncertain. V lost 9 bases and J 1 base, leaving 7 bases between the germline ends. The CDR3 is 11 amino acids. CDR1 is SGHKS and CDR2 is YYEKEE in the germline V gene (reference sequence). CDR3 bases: TGTGCCACCGTCCGGAACACTGAAGCTTTCTTT. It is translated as CATVRNTEAFF.

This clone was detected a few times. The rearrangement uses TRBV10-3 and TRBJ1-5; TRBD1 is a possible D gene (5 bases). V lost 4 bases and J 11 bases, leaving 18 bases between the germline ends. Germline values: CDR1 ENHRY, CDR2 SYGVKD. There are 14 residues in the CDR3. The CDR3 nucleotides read TGTGCCATCAGTGCTGGGACGCCCGTGGGGTCCCAGCATTTT. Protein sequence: CAISAGTPVGSQHF.

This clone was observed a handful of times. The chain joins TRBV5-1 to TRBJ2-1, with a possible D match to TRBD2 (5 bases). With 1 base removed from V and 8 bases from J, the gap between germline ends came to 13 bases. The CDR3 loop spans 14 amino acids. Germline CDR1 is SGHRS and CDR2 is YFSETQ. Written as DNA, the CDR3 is TGCGCCAGCAGCTTGTCTACTAGTTATGATGAGCAGTTCTTC. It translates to CASSLSTSYDEQFF.

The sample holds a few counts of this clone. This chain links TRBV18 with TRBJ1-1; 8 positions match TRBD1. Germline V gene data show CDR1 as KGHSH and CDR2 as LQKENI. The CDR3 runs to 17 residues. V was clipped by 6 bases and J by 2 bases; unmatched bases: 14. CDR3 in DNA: TGTGCCAGCTCCCTAATAAGGGCCGGGACAGGAAACACTGAAGCTTTCTTT. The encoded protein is CASSLIRAGTGNTEAFF.

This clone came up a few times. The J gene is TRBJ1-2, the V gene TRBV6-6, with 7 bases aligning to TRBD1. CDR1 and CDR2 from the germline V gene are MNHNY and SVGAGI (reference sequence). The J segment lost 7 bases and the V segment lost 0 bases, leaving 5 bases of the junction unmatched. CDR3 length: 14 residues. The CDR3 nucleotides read TGTGCCAGCAGTTACTCGTTCGGGACAGCTGGCTACACCTTC. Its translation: CASSYSFGTAGYTF.

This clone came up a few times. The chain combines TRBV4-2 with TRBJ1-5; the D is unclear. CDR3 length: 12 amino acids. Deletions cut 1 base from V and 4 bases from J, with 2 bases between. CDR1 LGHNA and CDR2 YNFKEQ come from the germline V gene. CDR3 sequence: CASSQGNQPQHF. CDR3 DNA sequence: TGTGCCAGCAGCCAAGGGAATCAGCCCCAGCATTTT.

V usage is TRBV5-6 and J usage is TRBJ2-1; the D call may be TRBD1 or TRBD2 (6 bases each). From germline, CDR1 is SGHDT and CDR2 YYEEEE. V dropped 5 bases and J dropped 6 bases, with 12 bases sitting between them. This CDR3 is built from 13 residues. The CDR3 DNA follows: TGTGCCAGCAGTTTAGGGGGGAGCAATGAGCAGTTCTTC. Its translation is CASSLGGSNEQFF. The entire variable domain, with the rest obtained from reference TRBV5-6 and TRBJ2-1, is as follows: DAGVTQSPTHLIKTRGQQVTLRCSPKSGHDTVSWYQQALGQGPQFIFQYYEEEERQRGNFPDRFSGHQFPNYSSELNVNALLLGDSALYLCASSLGGSNEQFFGPGTRLTVL.

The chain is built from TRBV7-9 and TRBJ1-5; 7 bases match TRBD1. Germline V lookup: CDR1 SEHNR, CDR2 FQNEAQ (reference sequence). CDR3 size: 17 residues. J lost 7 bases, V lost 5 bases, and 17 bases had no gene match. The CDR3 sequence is CASSPSGQDSFSQPQHF. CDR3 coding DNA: TGTGCCAGCAGCCCCAGCGGACAGGACAGCTTTAGCCAGCCCCAGCATTTT.

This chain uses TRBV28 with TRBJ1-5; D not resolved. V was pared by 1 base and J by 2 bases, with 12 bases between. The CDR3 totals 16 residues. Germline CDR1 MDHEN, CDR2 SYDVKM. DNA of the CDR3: TGTGCCAGCAGTTTATTTGCCATTTCGCGCAATCAGCCCCAGCATTTT. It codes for CASSLFAISRNQPQHF.

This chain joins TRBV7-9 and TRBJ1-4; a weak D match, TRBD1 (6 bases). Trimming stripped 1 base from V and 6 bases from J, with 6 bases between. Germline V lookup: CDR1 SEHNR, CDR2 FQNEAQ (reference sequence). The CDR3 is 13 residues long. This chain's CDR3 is CASSLGQDEKLFF. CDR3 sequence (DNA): TGTGCCAGCAGCTTAGGACAGGATGAAAAACTGTTTTTT.

CDR3 in DNA: TGTGCCAGCAGTGACGCCGGACGGGCGAACACTGAAGCTTTCTTT. This gives the protein CASSDAGRANTEAFF. V and J are TRBV6-1 and TRBJ1-1, with D unclear. Germline CDR1 reads MNHNS; CDR2 reads SASEGT. Trimming cost V 3 bases and J 1 base, with 12 bases left between them. The CDR3 spans 15 residues.

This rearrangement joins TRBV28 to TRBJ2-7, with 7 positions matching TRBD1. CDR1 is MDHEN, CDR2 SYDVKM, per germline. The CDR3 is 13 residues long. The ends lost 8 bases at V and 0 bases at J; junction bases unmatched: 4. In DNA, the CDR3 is TGTGCCAGCGGGGGACAGAGCTCCTACGAGCAGTACTTC. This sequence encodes CASGGQSSYEQYF.

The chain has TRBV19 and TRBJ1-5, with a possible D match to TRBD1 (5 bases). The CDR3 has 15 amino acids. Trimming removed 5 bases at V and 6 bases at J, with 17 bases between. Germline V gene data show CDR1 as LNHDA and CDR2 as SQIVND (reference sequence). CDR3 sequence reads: CASSPRPAGGQPQHF. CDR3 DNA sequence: TGTGCCAGTAGTCCCAGACCTGCTGGGGGTCAGCCCCAGCATTTT.

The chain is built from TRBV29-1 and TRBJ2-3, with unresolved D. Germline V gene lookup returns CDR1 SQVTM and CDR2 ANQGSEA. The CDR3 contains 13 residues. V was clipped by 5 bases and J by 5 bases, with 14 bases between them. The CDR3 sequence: CSVHPSVLDTQYF. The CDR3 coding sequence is TGCAGCGTTCACCCTAGTGTTTTAGATACGCAGTATTTT.

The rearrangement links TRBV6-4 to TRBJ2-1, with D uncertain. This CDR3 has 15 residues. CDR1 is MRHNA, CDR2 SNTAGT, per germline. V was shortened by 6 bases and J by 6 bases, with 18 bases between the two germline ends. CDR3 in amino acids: CASSQHSRAPNEQFF. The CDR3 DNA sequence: TGTGCCAGCAGCCAACATAGTAGGGCTCCCAATGAGCAGTTCTTC.

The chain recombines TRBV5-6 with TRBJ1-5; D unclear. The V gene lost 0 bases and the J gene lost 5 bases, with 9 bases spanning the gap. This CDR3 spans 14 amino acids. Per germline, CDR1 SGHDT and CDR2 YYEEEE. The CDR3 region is CASSLGAGDQPQHF. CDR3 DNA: TGTGCCAGCAGCTTGGGAGCCGGAGATCAGCCCCAGCATTTT.

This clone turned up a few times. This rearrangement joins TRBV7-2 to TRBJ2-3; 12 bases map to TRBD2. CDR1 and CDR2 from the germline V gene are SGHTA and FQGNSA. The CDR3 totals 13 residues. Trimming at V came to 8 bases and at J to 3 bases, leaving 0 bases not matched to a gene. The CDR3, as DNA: TGTGCCAGCGGACTAGCGGGGACAGATACGCAGTATTTT. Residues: CASGLAGTDTQYF.

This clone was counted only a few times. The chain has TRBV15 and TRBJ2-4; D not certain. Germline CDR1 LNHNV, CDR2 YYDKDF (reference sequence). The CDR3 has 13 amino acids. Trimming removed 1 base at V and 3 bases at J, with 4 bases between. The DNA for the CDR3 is TGTGCCACCAGCAGAGCCAGCAAAAACATTCAGTACTTC. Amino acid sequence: CATSRASKNIQYF.

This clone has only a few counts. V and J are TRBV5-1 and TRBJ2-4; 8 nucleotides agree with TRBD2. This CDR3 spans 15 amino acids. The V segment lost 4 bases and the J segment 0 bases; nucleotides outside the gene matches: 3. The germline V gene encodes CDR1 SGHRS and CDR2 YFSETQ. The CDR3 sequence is CASSTSGLAKNIQYF. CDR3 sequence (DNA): TGCGCCAGCAGCACTAGCGGCTTAGCCAAAAACATTCAGTACTTC.

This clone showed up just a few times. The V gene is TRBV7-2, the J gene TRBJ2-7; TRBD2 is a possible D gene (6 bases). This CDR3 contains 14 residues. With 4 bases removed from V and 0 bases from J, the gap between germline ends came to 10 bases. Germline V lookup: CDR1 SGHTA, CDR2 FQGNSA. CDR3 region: CASSSHGSSYEQYF. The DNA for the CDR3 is TGTGCCAGCAGCTCTCACGGGAGCTCCTACGAGCAGTACTTC. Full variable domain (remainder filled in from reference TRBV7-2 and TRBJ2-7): GAGVSQSPSNKVTEKGKDVELRCDPISGHTALYWYRQSLGQGLEFLIYFQGNSAPDKSGLPSDRFSAERTGGSVSTLTIQRTQQEDSAVYLCASSSHGSSYEQYFGPGTRLTVT.

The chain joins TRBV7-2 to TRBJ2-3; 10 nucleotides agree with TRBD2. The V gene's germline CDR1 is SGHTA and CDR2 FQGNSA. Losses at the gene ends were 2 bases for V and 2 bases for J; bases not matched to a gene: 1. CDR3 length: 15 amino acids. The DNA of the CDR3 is TGTGCCAGCAGCTTAACTAGCGGGACCACAGATACGCAGTATTTT. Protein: CASSLTSGTTDTQYF.